This TCR beta chain was captured by sequencing in a study of blood T cell repertoires in COVID-19 (TCRdb year 2020). Some background on the complete study: Collaborator samples came from the United States, Italy and Spain and covered acute and convalescent phases of COVID-19. The material from the prospective study consisted of cDNA or gDNA derived from T cells, B-cell-depleted T cells, or PBMCs. Subjects who had been exposed to COVID-19, were actively infected with it, or had recovered from it provided the deeply sampled blood TCRbeta repertoires that made up the dataset. A freely available public database, intended as a resource for researchers studying the immune response to SARS-CoV-2, is where the repertoires were released. Samples were obtained from the ongoing ImmuneRACE study (first 160 participants) and from 1,254 subjects provided by 6 global collaborators. The sample metadata nearly always contained a de-identified subject ID, COVID-19 status, age in years and sex. HLA class I and class II types, where available, came from metadata supplied by the sample provider rather than from assay-based typing. What the research found in general, with its limitations: Clinical and demographic metadata were provided uncurated, with the amount varying by source and participant.

There are a few counts of this clone. Its antigen remains undetermined. There are no base qualities to consult, and no much larger clone falls within one base. TCRbeta CDR3 regions were amplified from genomic DNA by means of the immunoSEQ Assay, a bias-controlled multiplex PCR. The paper's processing steps were these. Within the assay, amplification of reference gene primers was used to estimate how many nucleated cells each sample contained. Sequence reads were collapsed and filtered to measure the absolute abundance of every unique TCRbeta CDR3 rearrangement. For each sample, productive Simpson clonality was calculated as the square root of Simpson's diversity index across productive rearrangements. TCRdb took this table from immuneACCESS and kept in-frame rearrangements with V and J called. Such tables lack part of the clones; where checked against another copy, unresolved V genes explain under half of the gap, and the rest is unexplained. The V and J calls and clone size are taken from that table; D and trimming were inferred from the DNA. In this sample the table shows 200,000 to 250,000 clones, 82% of which occur a single time. The ten most abundant clones make up 3% to 3.5% of the sample.

Participants in the prospective study were aged roughly 18 to 100 years, lived in more than 20 United States geographic areas, and enrolled through a virtual design. Cohort assignment in the prospective study relied on participant-reported clinical history from a screening survey and a study questionnaire. Recovered participants in ImmuneRACE Cohort 3 were defined as having two consecutive negative NP/OP PCR tests, clearance from a healthcare professional, or resolution of symptoms. In the prospective study, whole blood, serum and a nasopharyngeal or oropharyngeal swab were collected from each participant by mobile phlebotomists. Additional blood draws and questionnaires over an approximately two-month period could optionally be provided by prospective study participants. Before DNA extraction, blood samples from the prospective study were shipped at room temperature or frozen. Measured from the cysteine to the phenylalanine, the CDR3 is 16 residues long. Here the CDR3 DNA is all that survives: 48 bases in frame from base 1. After removal of 3 bases from V and 5 bases from J, the junction retains 8 bases not matched to a gene. According to the germline V gene, CDR1 reads SGHAT and CDR2 reads FQNNGV.

The sequence joins TRBV11-2 to TRBJ2-1, and 9 junctional nucleotides match TRBD1. Sequencing was done on a sample of PBMCs or T cells enriched from blood (not recorded which). The clonotype comes from an older woman who had recovered from COVID-19. The bases read TGTGCCAGCAGCTTGGCGACCGGGACAGGGAACAATGAGCAGTTCTTC. It is translated as CASSLATGTGNNEQFF.